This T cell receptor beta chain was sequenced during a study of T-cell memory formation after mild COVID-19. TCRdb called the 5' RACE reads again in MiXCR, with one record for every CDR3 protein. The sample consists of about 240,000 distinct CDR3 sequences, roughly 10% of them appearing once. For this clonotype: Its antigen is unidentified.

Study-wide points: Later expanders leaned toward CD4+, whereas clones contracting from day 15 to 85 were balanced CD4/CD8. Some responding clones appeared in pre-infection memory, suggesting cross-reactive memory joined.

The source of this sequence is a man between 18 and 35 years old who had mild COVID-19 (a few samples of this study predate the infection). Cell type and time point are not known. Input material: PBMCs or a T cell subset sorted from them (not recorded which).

The CDR3 spells CASSERTGTSTDTQYF. The CDR3 bases are TGTGCCAGCAGCGAACGGACAGGCACTAGCACAGATACGCAGTATTTT. The gene calls are TRBV9 and TRBJ2-3; 7 bases map to TRBD1. The CDR3 is 16 amino acids. Losses at the gene ends were 3 bases for V and 0 bases for J; bases not matched to a gene: 7. Looked up from germline, CDR1 is SGDLS and CDR2 is YYNGEE.